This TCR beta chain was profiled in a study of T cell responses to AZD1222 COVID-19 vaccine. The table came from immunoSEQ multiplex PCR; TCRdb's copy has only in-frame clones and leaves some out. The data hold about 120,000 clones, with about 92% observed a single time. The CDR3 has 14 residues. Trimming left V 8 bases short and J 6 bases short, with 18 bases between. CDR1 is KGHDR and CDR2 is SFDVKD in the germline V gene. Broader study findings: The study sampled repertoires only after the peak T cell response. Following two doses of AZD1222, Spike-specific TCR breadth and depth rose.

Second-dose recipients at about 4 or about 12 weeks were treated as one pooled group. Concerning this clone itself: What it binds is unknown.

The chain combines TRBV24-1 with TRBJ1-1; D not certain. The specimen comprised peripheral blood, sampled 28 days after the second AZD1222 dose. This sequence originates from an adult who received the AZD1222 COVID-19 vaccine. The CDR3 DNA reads TGTGCCACCAAACCCTTACACCTGAATGCTGAAGCTTTCTTT. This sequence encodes CATKPLHLNAEAFF.